This entry features one T cell receptor beta chain sequence. Its matching antigen is unknown. This record comes from a study of shared clonotypes between healthy human individuals. Study observations and caveats: Rarefaction showed that sequencing of sorted subsets was incomplete (despite large depth).

An approximately 200 ng quantity of DNA, 30,000 to 35,000 T cell genomes, went into the sorted-subset replicate PCRs. Some clones are missing from TCRdb's copy, which holds only in-frame ones; the method was immunoSEQ multiplex PCR. The table has 950,000 to 1,100,000 clones, about three quarters seen once. The CDR3 has 13 residues. V lost 6 bases, J lost 6 bases, and 4 bases stayed unmatched. CDR1 and CDR2 (germline): ENHRY, SYGVKD. Sequencing was performed on memory CD4+ T cells sorted from blood. Subset denoted: CD45RA-negative fraction. The chain recombines TRBV10-3 with TRBJ2-3; TRBD2 matches 9 bases. The sequence was obtained from a man aged 18 to 30 in good health. The CDR3 sequence: CAIRASGDDTQYF. DNA of the CDR3: TGTGCCATCAGGGCTAGCGGGGATGATACGCAGTATTTT.